The 31 T cell receptor beta chains listed next were all sequenced from one sample in a study of human versus mouse CDR3 diversity and MHC coevolution. Assay used: immunoSEQ multiplex PCR; TCRdb lists only in-frame clones, some missing. The data hold 55,000 to 65,000 clones, with 94% observed a single time. Sequencing was carried out using naive CD4+ T cells from blood. Subset of the sample: CD45RO-negative CD62L-positive naive CD4 T cells. The receptors stem from a person aged 55 to 75 in good health.

The chain recombines TRBV19 with TRBJ2-7, with TRBD1 identical over 10 bases. Germline V gene lookup returns CDR1 LNHDA and CDR2 SQIVND (reference sequence). V was clipped by 4 bases and J by 2 bases; unmatched bases: 14. The CDR3 length is 18 residues. CDR3 protein: CASSSLPGQGPRAYEQYF. The CDR3 nucleotides are TGTGCCAGTAGTAGCCTCCCGGGACAGGGGCCTAGAGCCTACGAGCAGTACTTC.

J is TRBJ2-5 and V is TRBV7-2, with 7 bases matching TRBD2. The junction had 4 bases not matched to a gene; V was cut back by 5 bases and J by 1 base. Germline V gene data show CDR1 as SGHTA and CDR2 as FQGNSA. CDR3 length equals 14 residues. The CDR3 loop is CASSPRLAQETQYF. CDR3 bases: TGTGCCAGCAGCCCCCGACTAGCCCAAGAGACCCAGTACTTC.

J is TRBJ2-1 and V is TRBV5-1; the match to TRBD1 covers 9 bases. Germline values: CDR1 SGHRS, CDR2 YFSETQ. The CDR3 has 13 residues. The J segment lost 7 bases and the V segment lost 4 bases, leaving 3 bases of the junction unmatched. Written as DNA, the CDR3 is TGCGCCAGCAGCGGACAGGGGTTTAATGAGCAGTTCTTC. Translating gives CASSGQGFNEQFF. Using reference TRBV5-1 and TRBJ2-1 for the parts outside the CDR3, the full variable domain is KAGVTQTPRYLIKTRGQQVTLSCSPISGHRSVSWYQQTPGQGLQFLFEYFSETQRNKGNFPGRFSGRQFSNSRSEMNVSTLELGDSALYLCASSGQGFNEQFFGPGTRLTVL.

The genes are TRBV19 and TRBJ2-1; D might be TRBD2 (6 bases). Germline V CDR1 and CDR2: LNHDA, SQIVND (reference sequence). The CDR3 extends over 19 amino acids. The V and J ends lost 6 bases and 0 bases respectively, with 24 bases between them. The CDR3 region is CASSGDVLLAPSSYNEQFF. The CDR3 nucleotides read TGTGCCAGTAGCGGGGACGTCCTGCTAGCGCCAAGCTCCTACAATGAGCAGTTCTTC.

The rearrangement joins TRBV18 to TRBJ2-1; D ambiguous. CDR3 length equals 16 residues. V was shortened by 3 bases and J by 2 bases, with 14 bases between the two germline ends. CDR1 is KGHSH and CDR2 is LQKENI in the germline V gene. The chain's CDR3 is CASSPVGDLPYNEQFF. The CDR3 DNA reads as TGTGCCAGCTCACCGGTGGGCGACCTTCCCTACAATGAGCAGTTCTTC.

This clone came up once. The J gene is TRBJ2-4, the V gene TRBV10-1; D ambiguous. CDR1 is WNHNN, CDR2 SYGVQD, per germline (reference sequence). This CDR3 contains 13 residues. V dropped 6 bases and J dropped 2 bases, with 8 bases sitting between them. Here the CDR3 DNA reads TGCGCCAGCAGAGTAGAGCCCAAAAACATTCAGTACTTC. Encoded protein: CASRVEPKNIQYF.

The chain links TRBV11-2 to TRBJ2-1; D remains unclear. Per the germline V gene, CDR1 is SGHAT and CDR2 is FQNNGV. V was trimmed by 1 base and J by 5 bases, leaving 15 bases between them. There are 16 residues in the CDR3. The CDR3 loop is CASSLGGKRFHNEQFF. CDR3 nucleotide sequence: TGTGCCAGCAGCTTAGGCGGTAAACGTTTCCACAATGAGCAGTTCTTC.

This clone has only one observation. The chain recombines TRBV7-2 with TRBJ2-7; D unresolved. Between the trimmed V and J ends, which lost 2 bases and 0 bases, there was a span of 11 bases. Germline assignment: CDR1 SGHTA and CDR2 FQGNSA. This CDR3 contains 15 residues. CDR3 residues: CASSLMAASSYEQYF. CDR3 bases: TGTGCCAGCAGCTTAATGGCTGCTAGCTCCTACGAGCAGTACTTC. Full variable domain (outside the CDR3, taken from reference TRBV7-2 and TRBJ2-7): GAGVSQSPSNKVTEKGKDVELRCDPISGHTALYWYRQSLGQGLEFLIYFQGNSAPDKSGLPSDRFSAERTGGSVSTLTIQRTQQEDSAVYLCASSLMAASSYEQYFGPGTRLTVT.

The count of this clone is one. This chain joins TRBV6-5 and TRBJ1-5, with 9 bases aligning to TRBD1. The V segment lost 6 bases and the J segment 4 bases; nucleotides outside the gene matches: 7. In germline, CDR1 is MNHEY, CDR2 SVGAGI. The length of the CDR3 is 15 residues. The CDR3 sequence: CASRTDRGVNQPQHF. CDR3 DNA sequence: TGTGCCAGCAGAACCGACAGGGGGGTTAATCAGCCCCAGCATTTT.

The J gene is TRBJ1-1, the V gene TRBV7-3; 9 bases align to TRBD1. Trimming cost V 1 base and J 7 bases; bases outside gene matches: 4. The CDR3 runs to 14 residues. Germline V gene sequence: CDR1 SGHTA, CDR2 FQGTGA. This CDR3 is CASSLRQGQGEAFF. The CDR3 DNA sequence: TGTGCCAGCAGCTTAAGGCAGGGACAGGGTGAAGCTTTCTTT.

CDR3 loop: CATSPRGPGELFF. The DNA of the CDR3 is TGTGCCACCAGCCCTAGGGGGCCCGGGGAGCTGTTTTTT. The rearrangement links TRBV15 to TRBJ2-2; the match to TRBD1 covers 7 bases. CDR3 size: 13 residues. Germline CDR1 reads LNHNV; CDR2 reads YYDKDF (reference sequence). V was clipped by 5 bases and J by 6 bases; unmatched bases: 3.

This chain joins TRBV19 and TRBJ1-1; 7 nucleotides align to TRBD1. Germline V gene data show CDR1 as LNHDA and CDR2 as SQIVND (reference sequence). This CDR3 is built from 15 residues. V shed 5 bases and J 2 bases; nucleotides not matched to a gene: 8. CDR3: CASSSWTGDNTEAFF. The DNA for the CDR3 is TGTGCCAGTAGTTCCTGGACAGGCGATAACACTGAAGCTTTCTTT.

CDR3: CASSRSSRGGEQYF. CDR3 coding DNA: TGTGCCAGCAGCAGATCATCAAGGGGAGGGGAGCAGTACTTC. The chain uses TRBV9 and TRBJ2-7; TRBD2 matches at 7 bases. The CDR3 runs 14 residues. Looked up from germline, CDR1 is SGDLS and CDR2 is YYNGEE. With 4 bases clipped from V and 7 bases from J, the junction kept 11 bases outside the gene matches. Together with reference TRBV9 and TRBJ2-7, the CDR3 gives the full variable domain: DSGVTQTPKHLITATGQRVTLRCSPRSGDLSVYWYQQSLDQGLQFLIQYYNGEERAKGNILERFSAQQFPDLHSELNLSSLELGDSALYFCASSRSSRGGEQYFGPGTRLTVT.

The J gene is TRBJ2-7, the V gene TRBV7-8; D perhaps matches TRBD1 (5 bases). V gave up 0 bases and J gave up 6 bases, with 12 bases separating them. From germline, CDR1 is SGHVS and CDR2 FQNEAQ. This CDR3 comprises 14 residues. CDR3 loop: CASSLAGTGFEQYF. DNA of the CDR3: TGTGCCAGCAGCTTAGCTGGAACAGGATTCGAGCAGTACTTC.

The J gene is TRBJ1-1, the V gene TRBV5-1; D perhaps matches TRBD1 (6 bases). V was cut by 3 bases and J by 5 bases, with 17 bases left in between. Germline CDR1 is SGHRS and CDR2 is YFSETQ. The CDR3 extends over 15 amino acids. CDR3 protein: CASSSTTGGATEAFF. CDR3 in DNA: TGCGCCAGCAGCTCCACTACGGGGGGGGCAACTGAAGCTTTCTTT.

As for this clone: At one end the junction does not follow the germline gene, possibly because of a read error. V is TRBV6-5 and J is TRBJ1-1; possible D gene TRBD1, 6 bases. Germline CDR1 MNHEY, CDR2 SVGAGI. This CDR3 contains 15 residues. CDR3 amino acids: CASGNSRGVKTEAFF. CDR3 DNA: TGTGCCAGCGGTAACAGCAGGGGAGTGAAGACTGAAGCTTTCTTT.

The rearrangement joins TRBV7-8 to TRBJ2-1, with 7 bases lining up with TRBD2. Looked up from germline, CDR1 is SGHVS and CDR2 is FQNEAQ. After removal of 1 base from V and 3 bases from J, the junction contained 6 bases not matched to a gene. The CDR3 totals 16 residues. The CDR3: CASSLVPASGYNEQFF. CDR3 DNA: TGTGCCAGCAGCTTAGTTCCGGCTAGCGGCTACAATGAGCAGTTCTTC.

V and J are TRBV9 and TRBJ2-1, with D maybe TRBD1 (5 bases). CDR1 SGDLS and CDR2 YYNGEE come from the germline V gene. V lost 0 bases and J 8 bases, leaving 12 bases between the germline ends. This CDR3 comprises 14 residues. The CDR3 nucleotides are TGTGCCAGCAGCGTAGATGTCAGGGTCTATGAGCAGTTCTTC. Encoded protein: CASSVDVRVYEQFF. Complete variable domain (other parts from reference TRBV9 and TRBJ2-1): DSGVTQTPKHLITATGQRVTLRCSPRSGDLSVYWYQQSLDQGLQFLIQYYNGEERAKGNILERFSAQQFPDLHSELNLSSLELGDSALYFCASSVDVRVYEQFFGPGTRLTVL.

The J gene is TRBJ2-2, the V gene TRBV6-5; 7 positions match TRBD1. This CDR3 has 13 amino acids. Germline trimming cut 6 bases from V and 6 bases from J; bases unmatched to any gene: 4. Germline CDR1 reads MNHEY; CDR2 reads SVGAGI. The CDR3: CASSRQGPGELFF. The DNA of the CDR3 is TGTGCCAGCAGCCGACAGGGTCCCGGGGAGCTGTTTTTT.

The chain recombines TRBV7-9 with TRBJ2-1; the match to TRBD2 covers 13 bases. With V trimmed by 4 bases and J by 7 bases, 4 bases remained unmatched. The CDR3 totals 15 residues. The germline V gene has CDR1 SEHNR and CDR2 FQNEAQ (reference sequence). CDR3 sequence reads: CASSSGTSGTNEQFF. In DNA, the CDR3 is TGTGCCAGCAGCTCCGGGACTAGCGGGACTAATGAGCAGTTCTTC.

The chain couples TRBV5-6 to TRBJ2-7, with a weak D call TRBD1 (6 bases). CDR1 is SGHDT, CDR2 YYEEEE, per germline. The V gene lost 0 bases and the J gene lost 1 base, with 14 bases spanning the gap. This CDR3 is built from 16 residues. The CDR3 here is CASSLAFNDRSYEQYF. CDR3 coding DNA: TGTGCCAGCAGCTTGGCATTCAACGACAGGTCCTACGAGCAGTACTTC.

The chain combines TRBV5-1 with TRBJ2-5; D is unclear. CDR3 length: 14 amino acids. Trimming took 6 bases from V and 2 from J, leaving 14 bases between them. Germline CDR1 is SGHRS and CDR2 is YFSETQ. DNA of the CDR3: TGCGCCAGCACGGGTGTAGATCGGCAAGAGACCCAGTACTTC. It is translated as CASTGVDRQETQYF.

About this clone itself: The identical CDR3 is also encoded by other nucleotide sequences in the sample. The chain combines TRBV5-6 with TRBJ2-7; 11 nucleotides agree with TRBD2. Germline CDR1 is SGHDT and CDR2 is YYEEEE. This CDR3 comprises 15 residues. Germline trimming cut 4 bases from V and 4 bases from J; bases unmatched to any gene: 7. The CDR3: CASSRPGLAEYEQYF. CDR3 nucleotide sequence: TGTGCCAGCAGCCGGCCGGGACTAGCGGAGTACGAGCAGTACTTC.

The chain recombines TRBV19 with TRBJ2-3, with a weak D call TRBD2 (6 bases). The CDR3 is 16 residues long. Between the trimmed V and J ends, which lost 1 base and 3 bases, there was a span of 14 bases. Germline V CDR1 and CDR2: LNHDA, SQIVND (reference sequence). CDR3 DNA sequence: TGTGCCAGTAGTATAGCTCAGGGAGGATGGACAGATACGCAGTATTTT. This codes for CASSIAQGGWTDTQYF.

The rearrangement joins TRBV19 to TRBJ1-2; D uncertain. From germline, CDR1 is LNHDA and CDR2 SQIVND (reference sequence). The CDR3 consists of 13 residues. Between the trimmed V and J ends, which lost 3 bases and 4 bases, there was a span of 9 bases. The CDR3 bases are TGTGCCAGTAGTATGCGGGGAACCTATGGCTACACCTTC. Residues: CASSMRGTYGYTF.

This clone appeared once. The V gene is TRBV27, the J gene TRBJ2-7; the match to TRBD1 covers 8 bases. Unmatched junction bases numbered 1, after V lost 2 bases and J lost 7 bases. The CDR3 extends over 12 amino acids. In germline, CDR1 is MNHEY, CDR2 SMNVEV (reference sequence). The CDR3 DNA is TGTGCCAGCAGTTTAACAGGGGGGGAGCAGTACTTC. Translation gives CASSLTGGEQYF.

The chain is built from TRBV6-6 and TRBJ2-3; a weak D match, TRBD1 (6 bases). Per germline, CDR1 MNHNY and CDR2 SVGAGI (reference sequence). The V and J ends lost 2 bases and 5 bases respectively, with 11 bases between them. The CDR3 consists of 14 residues. For the CDR3, the DNA is TGTGCCAGCAGTTACCGGACAGCCGGAGATACGCAGTATTTT. Translated, it gives CASSYRTAGDTQYF.

This clone was picked up one time. V and J are TRBV29-1 and TRBJ2-1, with 7 bases aligning to TRBD2. The CDR3 is 10 amino acids. Germline lookup yields CDR1 SQVTM and CDR2 ANQGSEA. CDR3: CATSLGEQFF. Here the CDR3 DNA reads TGCGCGACTAGCCTGGGTGAGCAGTTCTTC.

J is TRBJ2-7 and V is TRBV28, with TRBD2 as a possible D gene (5 bases). The length of the CDR3 is 15 residues. CDR1 and CDR2 from the germline V gene are MDHEN and SYDVKM. With 6 bases removed from V and 0 bases from J, the gap between germline ends came to 15 bases. The CDR3: CASRGGSGHSYEQYF. The DNA for the CDR3 is TGTGCCAGCAGGGGCGGGTCGGGTCACTCCTACGAGCAGTACTTC.

The chain couples TRBV18 to TRBJ1-1, with TRBD1 matching 10 bases. The length of the CDR3 is 15 residues. Germline loops: CDR1 KGHSH, CDR2 LQKENI. V lost 3 bases and J lost 3; bases outside the gene matches: 4. CDR3 DNA sequence: TGTGCCAGCTCACCCGGGACAGGGGAGCACACTGAAGCTTTCTTT. Amino acids: CASSPGTGEHTEAFF.

Only a few counts were recorded for this clone. This chain connects TRBV10-3 to TRBJ2-7, with TRBD1 identical over 7 bases. CDR1 and CDR2 from the germline V gene are ENHRY and SYGVKD. This CDR3 has 15 amino acids. Losses at the gene ends were 10 bases for V and 0 bases for J; bases not matched to a gene: 12. The CDR3 loop reads CASRPGTANSYEQYF. CDR3 in DNA: TGTGCCAGCCGCCCCGGGACAGCCAACTCCTACGAGCAGTACTTC.